This T cell receptor (beta chain) was sequenced during a study of T cell responses to AZD1222 COVID-19 vaccine. This CDR3 has 12 amino acids. With 3 bases removed from V and 4 bases from J, the gap between germline ends came to 6 bases. TCRdb's table, derived via immunoSEQ multiplex PCR, lists solely in-frame clones and lacks some. The sample records 150,000 or so clones, roughly nine tenths being singletons. Sequencing used peripheral blood, obtained on day 0 of AZD1222 vaccination. The clonotype was recovered from an adult in good health. The V gene is TRBV12-3 or TRBV12-4, the J gene TRBJ1-2; D may be TRBD1 (6 bases). CDR3 loop: CASSLDSYGYTF. CDR3 bases: TGTGCCAGCAGTTTGGACAGCTATGGCTACACCTTC.